This T cell receptor (beta chain) comes out of a study of cytomegalovirus exposure and HLA in healthy donors. Trimming stripped 7 bases from V and 1 base from J, with 13 bases between. Per the germline V gene, CDR1 is SQVTM and CDR2 is ANQGSEA. The CDR3 covers 13 residues. Measured with immunoSEQ multiplex PCR; TCRdb has only the in-frame clones, and not every one. Among 50,000 to 65,000 clones listed, 95% were seen once. This TCR came from a woman between 18 and 30 years old in good health and CMV-seropositive. This sequence joins TRBV29-1 and TRBJ1-1; D gene ambiguous. What was sequenced was PBMCs. The CDR3 here is CSGTTPGNTEAFF. CDR3 nucleotides: TGCAGCGGAACGACGCCGGGGAACACTGAAGCTTTCTTT.